This entry features one TCR beta chain sequence. Its specificity is not known. TCRdb recomputed calls from the reads with MiXCR, one row per CDR3 protein. The sample lists some 940,000 distinct CDR3 sequences, 30% to 40% occurring once. The entry originates in a study of T cell repertoires in cytomegalovirus infection. For the study at large: The authors relied on CMV epitopes, both recently identified HLA-C-restricted and well-studied HLA-B-restricted. In public TCR beta signatures, there were indications of both CMV infection and matching HLA type.

Points from the study as a whole: HLA-C-restricted CMV-specific TCR beta clonotypes were dominant in the ex vivo response. Public TCR beta family frequency separated CMV-and-HLA carriers, including in an independent cohort.

The CDR3 consists of 14 residues. Germline CDR1 reads SGHVS; CDR2 reads FNYEAQ. The J segment lost 4 bases and the V segment lost 6 bases, leaving 7 bases of the junction unmatched. The genes are TRBV7-6 and TRBJ1-2; 8 positions match TRBD1. The sequencing used cultured CD8+ T cells from PBMCs, collected from culture after CMV antigen stimulation. This TCR derives from a human donor in good health (CMV status not recorded). Some clones in this sample may be carry-over from other donors' samples. The CDR3 DNA follows: TGTGCCAGCAGGGACCTACAGGGGGGCTATGGCTACACCTTC. Protein: CASRDLQGGYGYTF.